Following are 32 T cell receptor beta chains from one sample sequenced in a study of blood T cell repertoires in COVID-19. Repertoires were generated with immunoSEQ multiplex PCR, while TCRdb's copy carries only in-frame clones and drops some. The data contain about 190,000 clones, roughly 84% of them singletons. Material: PBMCs or T cells enriched from blood (not recorded which). The receptors originated from a woman in her 30s who had been exposed to COVID-19.

This chain links TRBV11-2 with TRBJ2-5; tentative D call: TRBD2 (6 bases). Between the trimmed V and J ends, which lost 4 bases and 1 base, there was a span of 10 bases. This CDR3 comprises 14 residues. CDR1 SGHAT and CDR2 FQNNGV come from the germline V gene. CDR3 in DNA: TGTGCCAGCAGCTCCATGGGGGGCCAAGAGACCCAGTACTTC. This translates into CASSSMGGQETQYF.

This clone has just a few counts. This chain uses TRBV30 with TRBJ2-2; 7 nucleotides align to TRBD1. CDR1 is GTSNPN, CDR2 SVGIG, per germline (reference sequence). The CDR3 covers 15 residues. Trimming at V came to 0 bases and at J to 7 bases, leaving 8 bases not matched to a gene. The CDR3 bases are TGTGCCTGGAGTGTCCCCGACAGGGAAGTCGGGGAGCTGTTTTTT. Translation gives CAWSVPDREVGELFF.

This clone was seen a single time. This chain joins TRBV5-1 and TRBJ2-2, with 14 bases that match TRBD2. The length of the CDR3 is 18 residues. The trim removed 3 bases at V and 4 bases at J, leaving 8 bases unmatched. CDR1 is SGHRS, CDR2 YFSETQ, per germline. The CDR3 DNA reads TGCGCCAGCAGCTCGCCGACTAGCGGGGGGGCGTTCACCGGGGAGCTGTTTTTT. Translating gives CASSSPTSGGAFTGELFF.

The V gene is TRBV18, the J gene TRBJ2-7; unclear D gene. Per germline, CDR1 KGHSH and CDR2 LQKENI. CDR3 length: 12 residues. V lost 1 base and J lost 3, with 4 bases in between. The CDR3 reads CASSPLNYEQYF. CDR3 coding DNA: TGTGCCAGCTCACCACTTAACTACGAGCAGTACTTC.

This clone was picked up one time. The genes are TRBV2 and TRBJ2-1; 14 bases line up with TRBD2. Germline values: CDR1 SNHLY, CDR2 FYNNEI. The CDR3 consists of 18 residues. J gave up 0 bases and V 3 bases, and 4 bases lay outside the gene matches. The CDR3 sequence: CASSDGTSGGNSYNEQFF. CDR3 in DNA: TGTGCCAGCAGTGACGGGACTAGCGGGGGAAACTCCTACAATGAGCAGTTCTTC.

The genes are TRBV18 and TRBJ1-2; possibly TRBD1 for D (6 bases). Per germline, CDR1 KGHSH and CDR2 LQKENI. The CDR3 extends over 16 amino acids. V lost 3 bases to trimming and J lost 5 bases, with 19 bases between them. The CDR3 protein is CASSPTSRLQGYGYTF. DNA of the CDR3: TGTGCCAGCTCACCTACTAGTAGGCTTCAGGGGTATGGCTACACCTTC. Supplemented by reference TRBV18 and TRBJ1-2, the full variable domain reads NAGVMQNPRHLVRRRGQEARLRCSPMKGHSHVYWYRQLPEEGLKFMVYLQKENIIDESGMPKERFSAEFPKEGPSILRIQQVVRGDSAAYFCASSPTSRLQGYGYTFGSGTRLTVV.

The V and J genes are TRBV6-5 and TRBJ2-3; TRBD2 is a possible D gene (5 bases). Trimming took 3 bases from V and 0 from J, leaving 7 bases between them. The length of the CDR3 is 14 residues. CDR1 is MNHEY and CDR2 is SVGAGI in the germline V gene. This CDR3 reads CASSYTGSTDTQYF. The CDR3 DNA sequence: TGTGCCAGCAGTTATACGGGGAGCACAGATACGCAGTATTTT.

The rearrangement links TRBV7-9 to TRBJ1-2; 9 bases map to TRBD1. There are 15 residues in the CDR3. Losses at the gene ends were 4 bases for V and 2 bases for J; bases not matched to a gene: 5. Germline assignment: CDR1 SEHNR and CDR2 FQNEAQ (reference sequence). The CDR3 here is CASSSPGTGNYGYTF. CDR3 coding DNA: TGTGCCAGCAGCTCCCCCGGGACAGGGAACTATGGCTACACCTTC. The full variable domain, in which reference TRBV7-9 and TRBJ1-2 provide the parts outside the CDR3, is DTGVSQNPRHKITKRGQNVTFRCDPISEHNRLYWYRQTLGQGPEFLTYFQNEAQLEKSRLLSDRFSAERPKGSFSTLEIQRTEQGDSAMYLCASSSPGTGNYGYTFGSGTRLTVV.

For the CDR3, the DNA is TGTGCCAGCAGTGGGTCTTCGGGGATGGGGGGCTACACCTTC. Its translation is CASSGSSGMGGYTF. This chain joins TRBV25-1 and TRBJ1-2, with D hard to call. Germline values: CDR1 MGHDK, CDR2 SYGVNS. The CDR3 runs to 14 residues. Trimming removed 4 bases from V and 8 bases from J, with 17 bases in between.

The chain uses TRBV6-5 and TRBJ1-2, with TRBD1 as a possible D gene (5 bases). The CDR3 covers 12 residues. V lost 8 bases to trimming and J lost 4 bases, with 11 bases between them. CDR1 is MNHEY, CDR2 SVGAGI, per germline. CDR3 DNA: TGTGCCAGCGGGGGAGGGAGCTATGGCTACACCTTC. It translates to CASGGGSYGYTF.

The chain joins TRBV6-5 to TRBJ2-7; a weak D match, TRBD1 (5 bases). CDR1 is MNHEY and CDR2 is SVGAGI in the germline V gene. The CDR3 length is 13 residues. V gave up 6 bases and J gave up 4 bases, with 13 bases separating them. For the CDR3, the DNA is TGTGCCAGCAGCCGGGCACAGGTTTACGAGCAGTACTTC. Translating it yields CASSRAQVYEQYF.

The chain combines TRBV29-1 with TRBJ2-3; no firm D call. Trimming shortened V by 4 bases and J by 5 bases, and 10 bases separated the two germline ends. The CDR3 sequence is 12 residues long. The germline gives CDR1 SQVTM, CDR2 ANQGSEA. CDR3 loop: CSVGRQQDTQYF. The CDR3 DNA follows: TGCAGCGTTGGGCGGCAGCAAGATACGCAGTATTTT.

The chain couples TRBV7-9 to TRBJ1-2, with TRBD1 identical over 8 bases. V was clipped by 3 bases and J by 6 bases; unmatched bases: 12. Germline V gene lookup returns CDR1 SEHNR and CDR2 FQNEAQ (reference sequence). This CDR3 has 16 residues. The CDR3 nucleotides read TGTGCCAGCAGCTTTTCACGGCCAGGGGGCTCGCATGGCTACACCTTC. Translated: CASSFSRPGGSHGYTF.

On this clone: This sample also contains other DNA sequences that code for the same CDR3. The chain couples TRBV19 to TRBJ2-7, with TRBD1 matching 8 bases. V trimming: 3 bases; J trimming: 0 bases; junction bases outside the gene matches: 1. CDR3 length: 14 residues. CDR1 and CDR2 from the germline V gene are LNHDA and SQIVND (reference sequence). CDR3 sequence (DNA): TGTGCCAGTAGTATCGGGACAGGCTCCTACGAGCAGTACTTC. Amino acid sequence: CASSIGTGSYEQYF.

V usage is TRBV30 and J usage is TRBJ2-7, with TRBD2 matching over 13 bases. V lost 1 base, J lost 4 bases, and 7 bases stayed unmatched. Germline lookup yields CDR1 GTSNPN and CDR2 SVGIG (reference sequence). This CDR3 is built from 16 residues. The DNA of the CDR3 is TGTGCCTGGAGTGACTTTCTGGGACTAGCGGGGTACGAGCAGTACTTC. It encodes CAWSDFLGLAGYEQYF. Full variable domain (rest looked up from reference TRBV30 and TRBJ2-7): SQTIHQWPATLVQPVGSPLSLECTVEGTSNPNLYWYRQAAGRGLQLLFYSVGIGQISSEVPQNLSASRPQDRQFILSSKKLLLSDSGFYLCAWSDFLGLAGYEQYFGPGTRLTVT.

This chain joins TRBV9 and TRBJ2-1, with TRBD2 matching over 12 bases. J lost 9 bases, V lost 0 bases, and 4 bases had no gene match. Germline CDR1 is SGDLS and CDR2 is YYNGEE. This CDR3 contains 15 residues. CDR3 nucleotides: TGTGCCAGCAGCGTAGGACTAGCGGGGGTGGGTGAGCAGTTCTTC. It translates to CASSVGLAGVGEQFF.

The gene calls are TRBV24-1 and TRBJ2-1, with 8 bases lining up with TRBD2. Losses at the gene ends were 5 bases for V and 0 bases for J; bases not matched to a gene: 8. In germline, CDR1 is KGHDR, CDR2 SFDVKD. CDR3 size: 17 residues. The chain's CDR3 is CATSAGGGSSSYNEQFF. Here the CDR3 DNA reads TGTGCCACCAGTGCTGGCGGGGGGTCGAGCTCCTACAATGAGCAGTTCTTC.

This rearrangement joins TRBV27 to TRBJ1-2; the D gene is possibly TRBD1 (5 bases). V shed 4 bases and J shed 5 bases, with 17 bases lying between them. CDR1 is MNHEY and CDR2 is SMNVEV in the germline V gene (reference sequence). The length of the CDR3 is 15 residues. CDR3 protein: CASSSYDAQGYGYTF. The CDR3 DNA reads as TGTGCCAGCAGTTCGTACGACGCGCAGGGATATGGCTACACCTTC.

J is TRBJ2-2 and V is TRBV11-3, with D maybe TRBD1 (6 bases). CDR3 length equals 12 residues. CDR1 is SGHNT and CDR2 is YENEEA in the germline V gene. The V end lost 6 bases, the J end lost 6 bases, and 8 bases lay between the germline ends. The CDR3, as DNA: TGTGCCAGCAGGTACAGGGCCGGGGAGCTGTTTTTT. This codes for CASRYRAGELFF.

The J gene is TRBJ2-2, the V gene TRBV9; 9 positions agree with TRBD2. Trimming cost V 4 bases and J 7 bases; bases outside gene matches: 14. Germline CDR1 is SGDLS and CDR2 is YYNGEE. This CDR3 region has 17 residues. CDR3 DNA: TGTGCCAGCAGCCCCGTCGGGGCGGGGGGGCCCGGCGGGGAGCTGTTTTTT. It yields the protein CASSPVGAGGPGGELFF.

CDR3 in amino acids: CASSLPRTGGAYEQYF. CDR3 bases: TGTGCCAGCAGCTTACCTAGGACAGGGGGCGCGTACGAGCAGTACTTC. This sequence joins TRBV7-9 and TRBJ2-7, with 11 positions matching TRBD1. The CDR3 runs 16 residues. Germline values: CDR1 SEHNR, CDR2 FQNEAQ (reference sequence). After removal of 2 bases from V and 4 bases from J, the junction contained 7 bases not matched to a gene.

The gene calls are TRBV19 and TRBJ2-7; 9 bases fit TRBD1. The germline V gene encodes CDR1 LNHDA and CDR2 SQIVND (reference sequence). This CDR3 has 15 amino acids. V lost 4 bases to trimming and J lost 5 bases; unmatched junction nucleotides: 9. CDR3: CASSTTGGSVHEQYF. CDR3 sequence (DNA): TGTGCCAGTAGTACAACAGGGGGCTCCGTCCACGAGCAGTACTTC.

This clone was seen just once. The J gene is TRBJ2-5, the V gene TRBV5-4; 8 positions agree with TRBD2. CDR3 length: 15 amino acids. Germline assignment: CDR1 SGHNT and CDR2 YYREEE (reference sequence). The V segment lost 0 bases and the J segment 5 bases; nucleotides outside the gene matches: 6. In DNA, the CDR3 is TGTGCCAGCAGCTTGGCAGGACTAGCCGGCGAGACCCAGTACTTC. This sequence encodes CASSLAGLAGETQYF.

The genes are TRBV7-9 and TRBJ2-3, with a weak D call TRBD1 (6 bases). The germline CDR1 and CDR2 sequences are SEHNR and FQNEAQ (reference sequence). This CDR3 spans 15 amino acids. Between the trimmed V and J ends, which lost 1 base and 6 bases, there was a span of 14 bases. CDR3: CASSLGTGSTDTQYF. CDR3 DNA sequence: TGTGCCAGCAGCTTAGGTACAGGGTCAACTGATACGCAGTATTTT.

This clone has only a few counts. CDR3 in DNA: TGTGCCAGCAGCTTCTGGGACAGGGGTACAGGTGGCTACACCTTC. Amino acid sequence: CASSFWDRGTGGYTF. V and J are TRBV5-6 and TRBJ1-2, with 10 bases fitting TRBD1. Germline V gene sequence: CDR1 SGHDT, CDR2 YYEEEE. The CDR3 length is 15 residues. V trimming: 2 bases; J trimming: 7 bases; junction bases outside the gene matches: 8.

V usage is TRBV7-2 and J usage is TRBJ2-1; 14 positions agree with TRBD2. Germline V gene sequence: CDR1 SGHTA, CDR2 FQGNSA. CDR3 length: 17 residues. Trimming cost V 5 bases and J 8 bases; bases outside gene matches: 11. The CDR3 reads CASSPRMTSGGGYEQFF. The CDR3 DNA reads TGTGCCAGCAGCCCCCGTATGACTAGCGGGGGGGGCTATGAGCAGTTCTTC. The variable domain in full, with the rest retrieved from reference TRBV7-2 and TRBJ2-1, is GAGVSQSPSNKVTEKGKDVELRCDPISGHTALYWYRQSLGQGLEFLIYFQGNSAPDKSGLPSDRFSAERTGGSVSTLTIQRTQQEDSAVYLCASSPRMTSGGGYEQFFGPGTRLTVL.

The chain carries TRBV19 and TRBJ2-1; 9 positions agree with TRBD2. V gave up 6 bases and J gave up 0 bases; unmatched junction bases: 6. The length of the CDR3 is 16 residues. Germline V gives CDR1 LNHDA, CDR2 SQIVND (reference sequence). The CDR3, as DNA: TGTGCCAGTAGAGGAGTAGCGGGGGCCTCCTACAATGAGCAGTTCTTC. Encoded protein: CASRGVAGASYNEQFF.

This clone was detected only once. CDR3: CATSDSSYGYTF. The CDR3 bases are TGTGCCACTTCAGACAGTAGCTATGGCTACACCTTC. V and J are TRBV24-1 and TRBJ1-2; D might be TRBD1 (5 bases). This CDR3 comprises 12 residues. In germline, CDR1 is KGHDR, CDR2 SFDVKD. Trimming cost V 10 bases and J 4 bases, with 12 bases left between them.

V and J are TRBV5-5 and TRBJ2-7, with 7 bases matching TRBD1. The germline gives CDR1 SGHKS, CDR2 YYEKEE (reference sequence). The J segment lost 0 bases and the V segment lost 4 bases, leaving 10 bases of the junction unmatched. The CDR3 sequence is 16 residues long. In DNA, the CDR3 is TGTGCCAGCAGCCCCCTCGGACAGGCCAGCTCCTACGAGCAGTACTTC. Encoded protein: CASSPLGQASSYEQYF.

This chain connects TRBV6-4 to TRBJ2-1; 10 positions agree with TRBD2. The CDR3 consists of 16 residues. V trimming: 3 bases; J trimming: 3 bases; junction bases outside the gene matches: 5. Looked up from germline, CDR1 is MRHNA and CDR2 is SNTAGT. This chain's CDR3 is CASSDPSGGHYNEQFF. In DNA, the CDR3 is TGTGCCAGCAGTGATCCTAGCGGGGGACACTACAATGAGCAGTTCTTC.

The CDR3 here is CATNKYYFGSGNTIYF. The CDR3 DNA is TGTGCCACCAACAAATACTATTTCGGATCTGGAAACACCATATATTTT. V is TRBV6-6 and J is TRBJ1-3; D unresolved. The CDR3 sequence is 16 residues long. Trimming took off 10 bases at V and 1 base at J, with 20 bases between the two ends. CDR1 is MNHNY, CDR2 SVGAGI, per germline (reference sequence).

The rearrangement uses TRBV5-4 and TRBJ2-7; TRBD2 might be the D (6 bases). Trimming took off 2 bases at V and 3 bases at J, with 12 bases between the two ends. Germline V gene lookup returns CDR1 SGHNT and CDR2 YYREEE (reference sequence). The CDR3 has 14 residues. The CDR3: CASSFGTLNYEQYF. In DNA, the CDR3 is TGTGCCAGCAGCTTCGGGACTCTGAACTACGAGCAGTACTTC.